This is a list of T cell receptor beta chains from one sample in a study of T cells in Graves' hyperthyroidism and ophthalmopathy. From the multiplex PCR reads, TCRdb called clonotypes with MiXCR, one entry per CDR3 protein. The data show approximately 370,000 distinct CDR3 sequences, 17% seen once. Source material: blood. Receptors were obtained from a woman aged 30 to 39 with Graves' hyperthyroidism that later progressed to Graves' ophthalmopathy. Each CDR3 is given with its conserved first and last residue. D genes are given only for firm matches. Expanded clones get a size class; other rows say once, few or many, or leave the size out.

cdr3_nt: TGTGCCAGCAGCTCTAGGGACACCAATCAGCCCCAGCATTTT; cdr3_aa: CASSSRDTNQPQHF; j_call: TRBJ1-5; v_call: TRBV7-9; d_call: .; clone_size: .
cdr3_nt: TGTGCCAGCAGCTTAAGTTGGGCAGGGATTTTTTACGAGCAGTACTTC; cdr3_aa: CASSLSWAGIFYEQYF; j_call: TRBJ2-7; v_call: TRBV7-9; d_call: .; clone_size: few
cdr3_nt: TGCGCCAGCAGCTCCGGGACTAGCCGCTACGAGCAGTACTTC; cdr3_aa: CASSSGTSRYEQYF; j_call: TRBJ2-7; v_call: TRBV10-1; d_call: TRBD2; clone_size: many
cdr3_nt: TGTGCCAGCAGAATGGGGGCCTCTTTCTCTGGGGCCAACGTCCTGACTTTC; cdr3_aa: CASRMGASFSGANVLTF; j_call: TRBJ2-6; v_call: TRBV6-1; d_call: .; clone_size: .
cdr3_nt: TGCGCCAGCAGCTTGGAGGCCAGGACAGATACGCAGTATTTT; cdr3_aa: CASSLEARTDTQYF; j_call: TRBJ2-3; v_call: TRBV5-1; d_call: .; clone_size: many
cdr3_nt: TGTGCCAGCAGTGAATACAGGGCTGGAAACACCATATATTTT; cdr3_aa: CASSEYRAGNTIYF; j_call: TRBJ1-3; v_call: TRBV2; d_call: .; clone_size: few
cdr3_nt: TGTGCCAGCAGTCGAGGCCCCGTCCGCAATGAGCAGTTCTTC; cdr3_aa: CASSRGPVRNEQFF; j_call: TRBJ2-1; v_call: TRBV27; d_call: .; clone_size: .
cdr3_nt: TGTGCCAGCAGCGGGCGTACGGACCTAGCGACTAGCACAGATACGCAGTATTTT; cdr3_aa: CASSGRTDLATSTDTQYF; j_call: TRBJ2-3; v_call: TRBV11-2; d_call: .; clone_size: medium-sized
cdr3_nt: TGTGCCACCCTTAGCGGGAGTTCCTACGAGCAGTACTTC; cdr3_aa: CATLSGSSYEQYF; j_call: TRBJ2-7; v_call: TRBV6-2/TRBV6-3; d_call: TRBD2; clone_size: .
cdr3_nt: TGTGCCAGCAGAAAGCGCGCTAATGAAAAACTGTTTTTT; cdr3_aa: CASRKRANEKLFF; j_call: TRBJ1-4; v_call: TRBV12-3/TRBV12-4; d_call: .; clone_size: many
cdr3_nt: TGTGCCAGCTCTCGCGGACTAGCGGGGTCCCAAGAGACCCAGTACTTC; cdr3_aa: CASSRGLAGSQETQYF; j_call: TRBJ2-5; v_call: TRBV18; d_call: TRBD2; clone_size: many
cdr3_nt: TGCAGTGCTTTACAGGGGGCTACCGTAAGCGACTATGGCTACACCTTC; cdr3_aa: CSALQGATVSDYGYTF; j_call: TRBJ1-2; v_call: TRBV20-1; d_call: TRBD1; clone_size: .
cdr3_nt: TGCAGCGCCAAGACAGGGGGACGGTCTGATCAGCCCCAGCATTTT; cdr3_aa: CSAKTGGRSDQPQHF; j_call: TRBJ1-5; v_call: TRBV29-1; d_call: TRBD1; clone_size: many
cdr3_nt: TGTGCCAGCAGCGGTCATATGGGCGGGTACTACAATGAGCAGTTCTTC; cdr3_aa: CASSGHMGGYYNEQFF; j_call: TRBJ2-1; v_call: TRBV7-9; d_call: .; clone_size: .
cdr3_nt: TGTGCCTGGAGGCCGGGGTGGGACAGGGGTTTGAACACTGAAGCTTTCTTT; cdr3_aa: CAWRPGWDRGLNTEAFF; j_call: TRBJ1-1; v_call: TRBV30; d_call: TRBD1; clone_size: many
cdr3_nt: TGTGCCTGGAGTTTAGGGAAGAATTCACCCCTCCACTTT; cdr3_aa: CAWSLGKNSPLHF; j_call: TRBJ1-6; v_call: TRBV30; d_call: .; clone_size: many
cdr3_nt: TGTGCCAGTAGGAAAGGGACAGGGAATTACGAGCAGTACTTC; cdr3_aa: CASRKGTGNYEQYF; j_call: TRBJ2-7; v_call: TRBV19; d_call: TRBD1; clone_size: few